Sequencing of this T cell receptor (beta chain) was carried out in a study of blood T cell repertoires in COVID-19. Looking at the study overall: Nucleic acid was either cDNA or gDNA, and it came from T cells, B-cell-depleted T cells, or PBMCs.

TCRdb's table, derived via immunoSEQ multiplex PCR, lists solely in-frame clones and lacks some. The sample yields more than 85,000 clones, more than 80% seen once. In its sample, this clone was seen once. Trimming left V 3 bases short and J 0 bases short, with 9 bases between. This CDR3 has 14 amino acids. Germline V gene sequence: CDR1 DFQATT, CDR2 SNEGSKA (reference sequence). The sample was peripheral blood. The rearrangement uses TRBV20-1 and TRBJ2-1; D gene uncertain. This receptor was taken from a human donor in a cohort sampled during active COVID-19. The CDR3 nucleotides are TGCAGTGCTAGTGGCTGGAGCTCCTACAATGAGCAGTTCTTC. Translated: CSASGWSSYNEQFF.